The 31 T cell receptor beta chains below come from one sample, sequenced in a study of cytomegalovirus exposure and HLA in healthy donors. PCR primers comprised 60 Vbeta and 13 Jbeta primers. Generated by immunoSEQ multiplex PCR, the TCRdb table keeps only in-frame clones and is missing some. The data hold under 150,000 clones, with 75% to 90% observed a single time. Sequenced input: PBMCs. Receptor source: a woman aged 35 to 49 in good health and CMV-seronegative.

This chain links TRBV5-3 with TRBJ2-7, with D possibly being TRBD2 (7 bases). TRBV5-3 is an open reading frame whose function is uncertain. Trimming took off 4 bases at V and 3 bases at J, with 23 bases between the two ends. The CDR3 consists of 17 residues. The CDR3 region is CARSHRPRGGALYEQYF. Written as DNA, the CDR3 is TGTGCCAGAAGCCACAGGCCAAGAGGGGGGGCCCTCTACGAGCAGTACTTC.

The J gene is TRBJ2-7, the V gene TRBV27, with TRBD1 identical over 9 bases. Germline CDR1 MNHEY, CDR2 SMNVEV (reference sequence). The V and J ends lost 6 bases and 2 bases, in that order; junction bases with no gene match: 11. The CDR3 is made up of 16 amino acids. This CDR3 is CASSRPWTGAAYEQYF. DNA for the CDR3: TGTGCCAGCAGCCGTCCGTGGACAGGGGCGGCCTACGAGCAGTACTTC.

A note on this clone: Other DNA sequences in the same sample also yield this CDR3. The chain recombines TRBV2 with TRBJ1-6; no clear D. V dropped 4 bases and J dropped 7 bases, with 11 bases sitting between them. Germline V gene lookup returns CDR1 SNHLY and CDR2 FYNNEI. The CDR3 is 14 amino acids. CDR3 region: CASSGPGNNSPLHF. CDR3 bases: TGTGCCAGCAGTGGTCCCGGGAACAATTCACCCCTCCACTTT.

In this sample, this clone turned up once. The CDR3 reads CASSPGQGRLNDYGYTF. As DNA, the CDR3 is TGCGCCAGCAGCCCGGGACAGGGGAGACTTAATGACTATGGCTACACCTTC. The chain employs TRBV4-1 and TRBJ1-2; 10 bases agree with TRBD1. The V and J ends lost 4 bases and 3 bases, in that order; junction bases with no gene match: 11. The CDR3 is made up of 17 amino acids. CDR1 and CDR2 from the germline V gene are MGHRA and YSYEKL.

The J gene is TRBJ1-3, the V gene TRBV5-1; no definite D call. Per germline, CDR1 SGHRS and CDR2 YFSETQ. V was trimmed by 4 bases and J by 0 bases, leaving 8 bases between them. The CDR3 length is 14 residues. The CDR3 spells CASSPGNSGNTIYF. CDR3 in DNA: TGCGCCAGCAGCCCCGGTAACTCTGGAAACACCATATATTTT.

In this sample, this clone turned up a few times. This chain uses TRBV10-2 with TRBJ2-1; 8 nucleotides agree with TRBD2. Germline values: CDR1 WSHSY, CDR2 SAAADI. CDR3 length equals 15 residues. V lost 1 base and J lost 4; bases outside the gene matches: 3. The CDR3 loop is CASSEFRGGYNEQFF. The DNA of the CDR3 is TGCGCCAGCAGTGAGTTTCGGGGGGGGTACAATGAGCAGTTCTTC.

The chain is built from TRBV7-2 and TRBJ2-3, with 11 bases matching TRBD2. J was trimmed by 2 bases and V by 4 bases; bases with no gene match: 5. This CDR3 has 16 residues. Germline CDR1 reads SGHTA; CDR2 reads FQGNSA. The CDR3 here is CASSWIAGGVTDTQYF. DNA for the CDR3: TGTGCCAGCAGCTGGATAGCGGGAGGGGTCACAGATACGCAGTATTTT.

This clone has just one count. The genes are TRBV5-8 and TRBJ2-1; 10 nucleotides line up with TRBD2. CDR1 is SGHTS and CDR2 is YDEGEE in the germline V gene. The V gene end was trimmed by 4 bases and the J gene end by 8 bases; junction bases not matched to a gene: 9. The CDR3 has 15 amino acids. CDR3 sequence reads: CASSTSSGSGYEQFF. The CDR3 DNA is TGTGCCAGCAGCACATCTAGCGGGAGTGGGTATGAGCAGTTCTTC.

V usage is TRBV4-1 and J usage is TRBJ1-1, with 12 bases matching TRBD1. This CDR3 is built from 15 residues. With 4 bases clipped from V and 7 bases from J, the junction kept 7 bases outside the gene matches. Germline CDR1 and CDR2: MGHRA and YSYEKL. The CDR3 is CASSRGQGASYEAFF. CDR3 bases: TGCGCCAGCAGCCGGGGACAGGGGGCGAGCTATGAAGCTTTCTTT.

The rearrangement joins TRBV29-1 to TRBJ1-2; no clear D gene. Per germline, CDR1 SQVTM and CDR2 ANQGSEA. Trimming took off 2 bases at V and 0 bases at J, with 10 bases between the two ends. The CDR3 loop spans 14 amino acids. CDR3 nucleotide sequence: TGCAGCGTTGAATTATCTACCTCTAACTATGGCTACACCTTC. Its protein product is CSVELSTSNYGYTF.

This chain links TRBV7-2 with TRBJ2-3; possibly TRBD1 for D (5 bases). This CDR3 contains 16 residues. V was pared by 4 bases and J by 0 bases, with 14 bases between. Germline V gives CDR1 SGHTA, CDR2 FQGNSA. Here the CDR3 reads CASSSQGRTSTDTQYF. CDR3 nucleotide sequence: TGTGCCAGCAGCTCGCAGGGTCGTACTAGCACAGATACGCAGTATTTT.

This clone appeared a few times. This chain connects TRBV27 to TRBJ1-6, with TRBD1 matching over 8 bases. The length of the CDR3 is 14 residues. Germline assignment: CDR1 MNHEY and CDR2 SMNVEV (reference sequence). The V and J ends lost 5 bases and 7 bases, in that order; junction bases with no gene match: 4. CDR3 in DNA: TGTGCCAGCAGTCCGGGACAGGCAAATTCACCCCTCCACTTT. Its protein product is CASSPGQANSPLHF.

The rearrangement joins TRBV5-6 to TRBJ2-5; 11 bases are a match to TRBD1. The CDR3 spans 15 residues. With 2 bases clipped from V and 7 bases from J, the junction kept 7 bases outside the gene matches. Germline V gene lookup returns CDR1 SGHDT and CDR2 YYEEEE. CDR3 DNA: TGTGCCAGCAGCTTACCGGGACAGGGGGAAGGGACCCAGTACTTC. Translated, it gives CASSLPGQGEGTQYF. Using reference TRBV5-6 and TRBJ2-5 for the parts outside the CDR3, the full variable domain is DAGVTQSPTHLIKTRGQQVTLRCSPKSGHDTVSWYQQALGQGPQFIFQYYEEEERQRGNFPDRFSGHQFPNYSSELNVNALLLGDSALYLCASSLPGQGEGTQYFGPGTRLLVL.

The rearrangement uses TRBV9 and TRBJ1-6; no clear D. From germline, CDR1 is SGDLS and CDR2 YYNGEE. Trimming left V 0 bases short and J 6 bases short, with 7 bases between. The CDR3 extends over 14 amino acids. The CDR3 nucleotides read TGTGCCAGCAGCGTAGAACATATTAATTCACCCCTCCACTTT. Residues: CASSVEHINSPLHF.

The rearrangement uses TRBV7-2 and TRBJ2-1; the match to TRBD2 covers 15 bases. V gave up 6 bases and J gave up 7 bases; unmatched junction bases: 4. Germline assignment: CDR1 SGHTA and CDR2 FQGNSA. The CDR3 extends over 15 amino acids. The CDR3 reads CASRGTSGGTNEQFF. The CDR3 DNA is TGTGCCAGCAGGGGGACTAGCGGGGGGACAAATGAGCAGTTCTTC.

The CDR3 bases are TGTGCCAGCAGCTCTCGCCCGACAGCGAACACTGAAGCTTTCTTT. It is translated as CASSSRPTANTEAFF. The chain uses TRBV7-9 and TRBJ1-1, with D maybe TRBD1 (5 bases). Germline loops: CDR1 SEHNR, CDR2 FQNEAQ (reference sequence). This CDR3 comprises 15 residues. V was clipped by 4 bases and J by 1 base, with 13 bases between them.

The rearrangement uses TRBV6-5 and TRBJ1-1, with TRBD1 identical over 9 bases. Unmatched junction bases numbered 3, after V lost 6 bases and J lost 1 base. The CDR3 sequence is 14 residues long. Looked up from germline, CDR1 is MNHEY and CDR2 is SVGAGI. The CDR3 loop reads CASSMDRGNTEAFF. The DNA for the CDR3 is TGTGCCAGCAGCATGGACAGGGGGAACACTGAAGCTTTCTTT.

The J gene is TRBJ2-3, the V gene TRBV28; 9 bases are shared with TRBD2. The CDR3 consists of 18 residues. V shed 6 bases, J shed 0 bases, and the junction held 13 bases outside the gene matches. Germline lookup yields CDR1 MDHEN and CDR2 SYDVKM. CDR3 region: CASSPAVYTSGSTDTQYF. CDR3 sequence (DNA): TGTGCCAGCAGCCCGGCGGTTTATACTAGCGGGAGCACAGATACGCAGTATTTT.

This clone was seen only a few times. V gene TRBV6-5 combines with J gene TRBJ1-2; D is unresolved. This CDR3 is built from 13 residues. In germline, CDR1 is MNHEY, CDR2 SVGAGI. Trimming cost V 2 bases and J 8 bases, with 12 bases left between them. The DNA for the CDR3 is TGTGCCAGCAGTTACCTTAACTTCGGGGGCTACACCTTC. It translates to CASSYLNFGGYTF.

This chain connects TRBV27 to TRBJ1-5, with 8 nucleotides matching TRBD1. Germline assignment: CDR1 MNHEY and CDR2 SMNVEV (reference sequence). With 6 bases clipped from V and 6 bases from J, the junction kept 7 bases outside the gene matches. The CDR3 covers 14 residues. This chain's CDR3 is CASSAGQGGQPQHF. For the CDR3, the DNA is TGTGCCAGCAGCGCTGGACAGGGAGGTCAGCCCCAGCATTTT.

This clone occurred many times. V and J are TRBV5-1 and TRBJ2-3; weak D call: TRBD1 (6 bases). The germline CDR1 and CDR2 sequences are SGHRS and YFSETQ. This CDR3 is built from 16 residues. V lost 0 bases and J 6 bases, leaving 17 bases between the germline ends. In DNA form, the CDR3 reads TGCGCCAGCAGCTTGGCGGAGGCCAAAAGGGGGGATACGCAGTATTTT. Amino acid sequence: CASSLAEAKRGDTQYF.

J is TRBJ2-7 and V is TRBV7-9, with D perhaps TRBD2 (6 bases). This CDR3 spans 13 amino acids. Germline CDR1 and CDR2: SEHNR and FQNEAQ (reference sequence). Trimming removed 4 bases from V and 3 bases from J, with 10 bases in between. For the CDR3, the DNA is TGTGCCAGCAGCTCAAGGGGACTCTACGAGCAGTACTTC. Protein sequence: CASSSRGLYEQYF.

This chain uses TRBV19 with TRBJ1-1; D not certain. V shed 5 bases and J shed 0 bases, with 10 bases lying between them. This CDR3 spans 14 amino acids. The germline gives CDR1 LNHDA, CDR2 SQIVND (reference sequence). The CDR3 here is CASSGRALNTEAFF. The DNA of the CDR3 is TGTGCCAGTAGTGGGAGGGCTCTGAACACTGAAGCTTTCTTT.

V and J are TRBV10-3 and TRBJ1-1; D is unclear. The CDR3 covers 15 residues. The germline V gene encodes CDR1 ENHRY and CDR2 SYGVKD. The V gene lost 2 bases and the J gene lost 0 bases, with 10 bases spanning the gap. The CDR3 region is CAISEVEEMNTEAFF. The CDR3 nucleotides read TGTGCCATCAGTGAGGTCGAAGAGATGAACACTGAAGCTTTCTTT.

This clone was seen a single time. This chain joins TRBV29-1 and TRBJ1-1; D is possibly TRBD1 (5 bases). The V and J ends lost 7 bases and 5 bases respectively, with 20 bases between them. The V gene's germline CDR1 is SQVTM and CDR2 ANQGSEA. The CDR3 consists of 14 residues. The CDR3 region is CSAQGVALGTEAFF. As DNA, the CDR3 is TGCAGCGCTCAAGGGGTGGCGTTGGGGACTGAAGCTTTCTTT.

The chain links TRBV6-6 to TRBJ1-5; D is unclear. V gave up 8 bases and J gave up 5 bases, with 10 bases separating them. This CDR3 comprises 12 residues. Germline V gene data show CDR1 as MNHNY and CDR2 as SVGAGI (reference sequence). The chain's CDR3 is CASHPVHQPQHF. CDR3 in DNA: TGTGCCAGCCACCCGGTCCATCAGCCCCAGCATTTT.

The CDR3 region is CASSFSTRVGKNIQYF. In DNA, the CDR3 is TGTGCCAGCAGCTTCTCTACGAGGGTAGGCAAAAACATTCAGTACTTC. The chain combines TRBV7-9 with TRBJ2-4, with TRBD2 as a possible D gene (5 bases). CDR1 SEHNR and CDR2 FQNEAQ come from the germline V gene (reference sequence). V lost 3 bases, J lost 3 bases, and 15 bases lay in between. CDR3 length equals 16 residues.

J is TRBJ2-2 and V is TRBV6-1, with 13 bases lining up with TRBD2. CDR3 length: 15 residues. Looked up from germline, CDR1 is MNHNS and CDR2 is SASEGT. Trimming cost V 6 bases and J 9 bases; bases outside gene matches: 7. The CDR3 is CASSPELAGGRELFF. DNA for the CDR3: TGTGCCAGCAGCCCCGAACTAGCGGGGGGGAGGGAGCTGTTTTTT.

The rearrangement links TRBV11-3 to TRBJ2-2; 9 bases are a match to TRBD1. V dropped 1 base and J dropped 5; count of bases not matched to a gene: 11. CDR1 and CDR2 (germline): SGHNT, YENEEA. The CDR3 is made up of 18 amino acids. The CDR3 loop is CASSLGFGRTGDTGELFF. In DNA, the CDR3 is TGTGCCAGCAGCTTAGGGTTCGGCCGGACAGGGGATACCGGGGAGCTGTTTTTT.

In this sample, this clone turned up once. The chain recombines TRBV7-9 with TRBJ1-2; 7 nucleotides align to TRBD1. J was trimmed by 3 bases and V by 2 bases; bases with no gene match: 9. CDR3 size: 16 residues. Germline lookup yields CDR1 SEHNR and CDR2 FQNEAQ (reference sequence). CDR3 DNA: TGTGCCAGCAGCTTACTCCTGACAGGGTCTGACTATGGCTACACCTTC. Translating gives CASSLLLTGSDYGYTF. The whole variable domain, filled in from reference TRBV7-9 and TRBJ1-2, reads DTGVSQNPRHKITKRGQNVTFRCDPISEHNRLYWYRQTLGQGPEFLTYFQNEAQLEKSRLLSDRFSAERPKGSFSTLEIQRTEQGDSAMYLCASSLLLTGSDYGYTFGSGTRLTVV.

The chain recombines TRBV7-9 with TRBJ2-3; 7 bases fit TRBD2. Unmatched junction bases numbered 10, after V lost 3 bases and J lost 10 bases. CDR1 SEHNR and CDR2 FQNEAQ come from the germline V gene (reference sequence). The CDR3 has 14 residues. CDR3 DNA sequence: TGTGCCAGCAGCTTGGGAGGGGCCAGCCCCCCGCAGTATTTT. Amino acids: CASSLGGASPPQYF.